Reported below is one TCR beta chain. The record originates from a study of blood T cells in healthy people across ages. Donation came from healthy Caucasian individuals in Russia who were aged roughly 6 to 100. With a J-beta primer mix and a sample-barcoded 5' primer, a second PCR ran about 6 to 11 cycles. TCRdb reanalysed the 5' RACE reads using MiXCR and keeps one entry per CDR3 protein. The sample contains 800,000 to 900,000 distinct CDR3 sequences, approximately 65% of which appear only once. The V and J ends lost 0 bases and 4 bases, in that order; junction bases with no gene match: 5. This CDR3 has 15 amino acids. The germline V gene has CDR1 LGHNA and CDR2 YSLEER.

The chain carries TRBV4-3 and TRBJ1-2; TRBD1 agrees at 7 bases. This clonotype originated in a man in his thirties or forties in good health. Sequenced material: blood. The CDR3 region has the DNA TGCGCCAGCAGCCAAGATACAGGGGCTTTCTATGGCTACACCTTC. It encodes CASSQDTGAFYGYTF.